This T cell receptor (beta chain) originates from a study of OX40 agonist ivuxolimab in advanced cancers. Findings and caveats of the study: The antigens recognized by the expanded peripheral T cells, that is their antigen specificity, were not determined.

Sequencing was performed with immunoSEQ multiplex PCR; in TCRdb, only in-frame clones are kept and a portion is missing. The sample holds 50,000 to 60,000 clones; approximately 83% are singletons and the top ten take about 4.8%. V was clipped by 6 bases and J by 1 base, with 6 bases between them. This CDR3 is 12 amino acids long. Looked up from germline, CDR1 is MNHEY and CDR2 is SVGAGI. Regarding this clone: No antigen is known for it.

The V gene is TRBV6-5, the J gene TRBJ1-2; D gene unclear. The material sequenced was CD4+ or CD8+ T cells sorted from blood, taken in a trial of the OX40 agonist ivuxolimab. This receptor was taken from an adult with an advanced solid tumor such as melanoma, head and neck, liver or kidney cancer. DNA for the CDR3: TGTGCCAGCAGCAGGAGTAACTATGGCTACACCTTC. This codes for CASSRSNYGYTF.